Presented here are 29 T cell receptor beta chains from one specimen sequenced in a study of OX40 agonist ivuxolimab in advanced cancers. TCRdb's copy holds only in-frame clones and misses some; the assay was immunoSEQ multiplex PCR. The table lists approximately 40,000 clones, roughly 90% of them singletons. The sample in question was CD4+ or CD8+ T cells sorted from blood, obtained in a trial of the OX40 agonist ivuxolimab. All receptors come from an adult with an advanced solid tumor such as melanoma, head and neck, liver or kidney cancer.

The chain combines TRBV10-2 with TRBJ1-1, with D perhaps TRBD1 (5 bases). Germline V gene sequence: CDR1 WSHSY, CDR2 SAAADI. V was clipped by 7 bases and J by 5 bases, with 11 bases between them. The CDR3 is 12 amino acids. The CDR3 nucleotides are TGCGCCAGCAAGCGGCGGGGGACTGAAGCTTTCTTT. This gives the protein CASKRRGTEAFF.

The rearrangement joins TRBV19 to TRBJ1-3; weak D call: TRBD1 (6 bases). CDR1 and CDR2 (germline): LNHDA, SQIVND (reference sequence). Trimming stripped 7 bases from V and 0 bases from J, with 16 bases between. The CDR3 is 16 amino acids. In nucleotides, the CDR3 is TGTGCCAGTACCGGACAGCCCCAGAGCTCTGGAAACACCATATATTTT. It codes for CASTGQPQSSGNTIYF.

This chain joins TRBV7-9 and TRBJ2-5, with TRBD1 identical over 7 bases. The J call may not be correct, given that the DNA end is closer to TRBJ2-7. Germline V gene sequence: CDR1 SEHNR, CDR2 FQNEAQ (reference sequence). CDR3 length equals 14 residues. DNA of the CDR3: TGTGCCAGCAGCTTCGCACAGGGGATTTACGAGCAGTACTTC. This sequence encodes CASSFAQGIYEQYF.

This chain joins TRBV25-1 and TRBJ1-4; 9 nucleotides match TRBD1. Germline lookup yields CDR1 MGHDK and CDR2 SYGVNS. The CDR3 has 15 residues. Trimming at V came to 4 bases and at J to 8 bases, leaving 8 bases not matched to a gene. In DNA, the CDR3 is TGTGCCAGCAGTGGCCTGGGACAGGGAGGCGAAAAACTGTTTTTT. It encodes CASSGLGQGGEKLFF.

The V call is TRBV5-4, the J call TRBJ1-1; no firm D call. The CDR3 contains 15 residues. V was shortened by 4 bases and J by 1 base, with 14 bases between the two germline ends. Germline CDR1 SGHNT, CDR2 YYREEE (reference sequence). CDR3 in DNA: TGTGCCAGCAGCCCCAACCCCGGACGGAACACTGAAGCTTTCTTT. This translates into CASSPNPGRNTEAFF. The whole variable domain, filled in from reference TRBV5-4 and TRBJ1-1, reads ETGVTQSPTHLIKTRGQQVTLRCSSQSGHNTVSWYQQALGQGPQFIFQYYREEENGRGNFPPRFSGLQFPNYSSELNVNALELDDSALYLCASSPNPGRNTEAFFGQGTRLTVV.

V gene TRBV6-1 combines with J gene TRBJ2-2; TRBD1 is a possible D gene (6 bases). Germline V lookup: CDR1 MNHNS, CDR2 SASEGT. CDR3 length equals 15 residues. Between the trimmed V and J ends, which lost 3 bases and 7 bases, there was a span of 15 bases. As DNA, the CDR3 is TGTGCCAGCAGTGACCCACATACAGGGCACGGGGAGCTGTTTTTT. It codes for CASSDPHTGHGELFF.

V is TRBV11-2 and J is TRBJ2-7; weak D call: TRBD1 (5 bases). V lost 1 base and J lost 3, with 7 bases in between. Germline lookup yields CDR1 SGHAT and CDR2 FQNNGV. The length of the CDR3 is 13 residues. CDR3 DNA sequence: TGTGCCAGCAGCTTAGGCAGGGACTACGAGCAGTACTTC. This translates into CASSLGRDYEQYF.

V gene TRBV7-2 combines with J gene TRBJ2-7; 7 bases are a match to TRBD1. The CDR3 covers 15 residues. Germline V CDR1 and CDR2: SGHTA, FQGNSA. Germline trimming cut 5 bases from V and 0 bases from J; bases unmatched to any gene: 7. For the CDR3, the DNA is TGTGCCAGCAGCAAAGTCAGGGGGTACTCCTACGAGCAGTACTTC. Encoded protein: CASSKVRGYSYEQYF. The complete variable domain, with remaining parts taken from reference TRBV7-2 and TRBJ2-7, reads GAGVSQSPSNKVTEKGKDVELRCDPISGHTALYWYRQSLGQGLEFLIYFQGNSAPDKSGLPSDRFSAERTGGSVSTLTIQRTQQEDSAVYLCASSKVRGYSYEQYFGPGTRLTVT.

This clone was seen just once. The V and J genes are TRBV5-7 and TRBJ2-2, with 8 bases lining up with TRBD1. TRBV5-7 is assigned to the ORF class and has an uncertain function. Trimming cost V 6 bases and J 8 bases; bases outside gene matches: 9. The CDR3 is 14 amino acids. The CDR3 nucleotides read TGTGCCAGCAAGAATGGACAGGGAGGTGGGGAGCTGTTTTTT. Translated, it gives CASKNGQGGGELFF.

This chain connects TRBV29-1 to TRBJ1-1; TRBD1 agrees at 11 bases. Trimming cost V 7 bases and J 3 bases; bases outside gene matches: 16. The CDR3 is made up of 17 amino acids. Germline V CDR1 and CDR2: SQVTM, ANQGSEA. CDR3 coding DNA: TGCAGCGCCCAGGGACAGGGGGACGGGTGGGGTGACACTGAAGCTTTCTTT. This encodes CSAQGQGDGWGDTEAFF.

The rearrangement joins TRBV6-5 to TRBJ2-7; D is uncertain. The CDR3 length is 11 residues. With 2 bases removed from V and 5 bases from J, the gap between germline ends came to 4 bases. In germline, CDR1 is MNHEY, CDR2 SVGAGI. In DNA, the CDR3 is TGTGCCAGCAGTTACATAGACGAGCAGTACTTC. This gives the protein CASSYIDEQYF.

This sequence joins TRBV5-6 and TRBJ1-1; no definite D call. Trimming shortened V by 0 bases and J by 11 bases, and 11 bases separated the two germline ends. The CDR3 runs to 12 residues. CDR1 is SGHDT and CDR2 is YYEEEE in the germline V gene. The CDR3: CASSLGRISAFF. CDR3 coding DNA: TGTGCCAGCAGCTTGGGGCGCATCAGCGCTTTCTTT.

This clone appeared a single time. This chain uses TRBV18 with TRBJ1-4, with 9 bases lining up with TRBD1. From germline, CDR1 is KGHSH and CDR2 LQKENI. This CDR3 has 14 residues. V lost 6 bases, J lost 6 bases, and 5 bases stayed unmatched. CDR3: CASSPTGGDEKLFF. In nucleotides, the CDR3 is TGTGCCAGCTCGCCTACAGGGGGCGATGAAAAACTGTTTTTT.

This chain uses TRBV5-1 with TRBJ2-3; 9 bases match TRBD1. V lost 3 bases, J lost 2 bases, and 4 bases stayed unmatched. The CDR3 runs to 15 residues. The V gene's germline CDR1 is SGHRS and CDR2 YFSETQ. The CDR3 sequence is CASSSGTGPTDTQYF. CDR3 DNA sequence: TGCGCCAGCAGCTCCGGGACAGGGCCCACAGATACGCAGTATTTT.

The rearrangement links TRBV10-3 to TRBJ2-7, with TRBD2 matching 8 bases. Germline CDR1 and CDR2: ENHRY and SYGVKD. After removal of 7 bases from V and 6 bases from J, the junction contained 2 bases not matched to a gene. The CDR3 has 11 amino acids. CDR3 sequence reads: CAIKRESEQYF. CDR3 in DNA: TGTGCCATCAAGCGGGAGAGCGAGCAGTACTTC.

The chain uses TRBV27 and TRBJ1-4; tentative D call: TRBD1 (5 bases). Looked up from germline, CDR1 is MNHEY and CDR2 is SMNVEV (reference sequence). The CDR3 loop spans 14 amino acids. The V end was cut by 5 bases, the J end by 13 bases, with 20 bases between. The CDR3 protein is CASSHKTASDGLFF. The CDR3 DNA follows: TGTGCCAGCAGTCATAAGACAGCTAGTGATGGACTGTTTTTT. Based on the CDR3 plus reference TRBV27 and TRBJ1-4, the full variable domain is EAQVTQNPRYLITVTGKKLTVTCSQNMNHEYMSWYRQDPGLGLRQIYYSMNVEVTDKGDVPEGYKVSRKEKRNFPLILESPSPNQTSLYFCASSHKTASDGLFFGSGTQLSVL.

Note on this clone: The sample carries other DNA sequences with the same CDR3. V usage is TRBV28 and J usage is TRBJ2-3, with 7 bases lining up with TRBD2. Germline CDR1 is MDHEN and CDR2 is SYDVKM. The V gene end was trimmed by 2 bases and the J gene end by 2 bases; junction bases not matched to a gene: 4. The CDR3 runs to 15 residues. CDR3 DNA: TGTGCCAGCAGTTTACCTAGCGGCCTCACAGATACGCAGTATTTT. This codes for CASSLPSGLTDTQYF.

This rearrangement joins TRBV28 to TRBJ2-2; TRBD2 matches 8 bases. After removal of 6 bases from V and 3 bases from J, the junction contained 6 bases not matched to a gene. The CDR3 covers 15 residues. The V gene's germline CDR1 is MDHEN and CDR2 SYDVKM. The chain's CDR3 is CASRRGDFDTGELFF. CDR3 DNA: TGTGCCAGCAGGCGGGGGGACTTCGACACCGGGGAGCTGTTTTTT.

V usage is TRBV7-8 and J usage is TRBJ1-4; 7 bases map to TRBD1. The CDR3 consists of 13 residues. The J segment lost 3 bases and the V segment lost 6 bases, leaving 1 base of the junction unmatched. Germline CDR1 is SGHVS and CDR2 is FQNEAQ. The CDR3 nucleotides are TGTGCCAGCAGGCAGGGGGCTAATGAAAAACTGTTTTTT. It encodes CASRQGANEKLFF. The full variable domain, in which reference TRBV7-8 and TRBJ1-4 provide the parts outside the CDR3, is GAGVSQSPRYKVAKRGQDVALRCDPISGHVSLFWYQQALGQGPEFLTYFQNEAQLDKSGLPSDRFFAERPEGSVSTLKIQRTQQEDSAVYLCASRQGANEKLFFGSGTQLSVL.

The chain combines TRBV25-1 with TRBJ1-3; TRBD1 matches 9 bases. There are 15 residues in the CDR3. The V gene's germline CDR1 is MGHDK and CDR2 SYGVNS. The ends lost 6 bases at V and 5 bases at J; junction bases unmatched: 8. CDR3 amino acids: CASSLGQGRRNTIYF. The CDR3 DNA reads as TGTGCCAGCAGCCTTGGACAGGGGCGACGAAACACCATATATTTT.

This chain joins TRBV6-5 and TRBJ2-7, with 8 bases identical to TRBD2. The CDR3 extends over 15 amino acids. The V gene end was trimmed by 8 bases and the J gene end by 5 bases; junction bases not matched to a gene: 14. The germline gives CDR1 MNHEY, CDR2 SVGAGI. The CDR3 spells CASEAGAGPRNEQYF. The CDR3 coding sequence is TGTGCCAGCGAAGCGGGGGCAGGCCCTCGAAACGAGCAGTACTTC.

The V gene is TRBV6-5, the J gene TRBJ1-3; D perhaps matches TRBD1 (5 bases). The CDR3 is made up of 15 amino acids. The germline gives CDR1 MNHEY, CDR2 SVGAGI. Trimming took off 6 bases at V and 1 base at J, with 13 bases between the two ends. Here the CDR3 DNA reads TGTGCCAGCAGCTCCCCGTCAGGGTCTGGAAACACCATATATTTT. It codes for CASSSPSGSGNTIYF.

The chain couples TRBV5-6 to TRBJ2-7; unclear D gene. V was clipped by 1 base and J by 3 bases, with 11 bases between them. This CDR3 is built from 14 residues. CDR1 and CDR2 (germline): SGHDT, YYEEEE. The chain's CDR3 is CASSLTVDYYEQYF. The CDR3 DNA sequence: TGTGCCAGCAGCTTGACTGTAGATTACTACGAGCAGTACTTC.

DNA of the CDR3: TGTGCCAGCAGTTCAGGGAGGTGGGCTGAAGCTTTCTTT. Amino acid sequence: CASSSGRWAEAFF. The rearrangement joins TRBV9 to TRBJ1-1; maybe TRBD1 (5 bases). The V gene lost 5 bases and the J gene lost 6 bases, with 14 bases spanning the gap. This CDR3 contains 13 residues. Looked up from germline, CDR1 is SGDLS and CDR2 is YYNGEE.

The CDR3, as DNA: TGTGCCAGCAAAAGTGATGTTTCGAGCGGTAATTCGACCTACGAGCAGTACTTC. Its translation: CASKSDVSSGNSTYEQYF. This chain joins TRBV7-9 and TRBJ2-7, with D possibly being TRBD2 (5 bases). In germline, CDR1 is SEHNR, CDR2 FQNEAQ (reference sequence). The CDR3 has 18 residues. V shed 7 bases and J shed 2 bases, with 27 bases lying between them.

This sequence joins TRBV18 and TRBJ2-5; 10 bases are a match to TRBD1. The end of the DNA aligns better with TRBJ2-7, so the J call may be wrong. The CDR3 loop spans 15 amino acids. Per germline, CDR1 KGHSH and CDR2 LQKENI. The chain's CDR3 is CASSPTGGGSYEQYF. The CDR3 DNA is TGTGCCAGCTCACCGACAGGGGGCGGATCCTACGAGCAGTACTTC.

The chain links TRBV11-2 to TRBJ2-7; D might be TRBD2 (6 bases). Trimming took 4 bases from V and 0 from J, leaving 10 bases between them. CDR3 size: 14 residues. CDR1 and CDR2 (germline): SGHAT, FQNNGV. The CDR3 nucleotides are TGTGCCAGCAGCTCCCGACTAGACTCCTACGAGCAGTACTTC. Translation gives CASSSRLDSYEQYF.

This rearrangement joins TRBV6-6 to TRBJ1-2; D might be TRBD1 (5 bases). Germline assignment: CDR1 MNHNY and CDR2 SVGAGI (reference sequence). Trimming cost V 4 bases and J 7 bases, with 19 bases left between them. The CDR3 totals 15 residues. CDR3 sequence reads: CASSSGHSMGPGYTF. The CDR3 DNA reads TGTGCCAGCAGTTCCGGACACTCGATGGGGCCTGGCTACACCTTC.

The chain recombines TRBV19 with TRBJ2-3; 7 nucleotides match TRBD1. Germline-derived CDR1 and CDR2 are LNHDA and SQIVND (reference sequence). Losses at the gene ends were 4 bases for V and 3 bases for J; bases not matched to a gene: 13. CDR3 size: 17 residues. The CDR3 loop is CASSKSPTGALTDTQYF. The CDR3, as DNA: TGTGCCAGTAGTAAATCCCCTACAGGGGCTCTAACAGATACGCAGTATTTT.